This is a list of T cell receptor beta chains from one sample in a study of T cell changes during pregnancy in multiple sclerosis. Method: immunoSEQ multiplex PCR; TCRdb's copy keeps in-frame clones and lacks some. The sample contains around 70,000 clones, roughly 94% of which appear only once. The sequencing used peripheral blood, collected in the third trimester of pregnancy. These receptors were obtained from a female donor with multiple sclerosis, enrolled in a pregnancy study. The CDR3 runs from the conserved cysteine through the conserved F or W. The order of the fields is J gene, clone size, D gene, V gene, CDR3 DNA, CDR3 protein. A D gene is named only where the DNA matches it firmly. Size is omitted from some rows. Given values are once, few, many or a class for expanded clones.

TRBJ2-3 | - | TRBD2 | TRBV5-4 | TGTGCCAGCAGCCCCGGCAGCGGGGGGCCTGGTACGCAGTATTTT | CASSPGSGGPGTQYF
TRBJ2-2 | - | - | TRBV7-2 | TGTGCCAGCAGCTCCCGGGGTACCGGGGAGCTGTTTTTT | CASSSRGTGELFF
TRBJ2-7 | - | - | TRBV27 | TGTGCCAGCAGTTTATCCGGGGGAGTCTACGAGCAGTACTTC | CASSLSGGVYEQYF
TRBJ2-2 | - | - | TRBV11-3 | TGTGCCAGCAGCTTAGGGACAGCTCAAACCGGGGAGCTGTTTTTT | CASSLGTAQTGELFF
TRBJ2-7 | - | - | TRBV6-5 | TGTGCCAGCACCGACACCTACGAGCAGTACTTC | CASTDTYEQYF
TRBJ2-7 | - | TRBD2 | TRBV30 | TGTGCCTGGAGTGGGGGGGGGTCCGAGCAGTACTTC | CAWSGGGSEQYF
TRBJ1-2 | - | - | TRBV13 | TGTGCCAGCAGCTCAGGGACGGCGGATCATGGCTACACCTTC | CASSSGTADHGYTF
TRBJ1-1 | - | - | TRBV7-3 | TGTGCCAGCAGCATCGAACAGGACACTGAAGCTTTCTTT | CASSIEQDTEAFF
TRBJ2-7 | - | TRBD1 | TRBV27 | TGTGCCAGCATAGGACAGGCCTACGAGCAGTACTTC | CASIGQAYEQYF
TRBJ1-2 | - | - | TRBV9 | TGTGCCAGCAGCGTAGGCCTTGATCCGGGGGGGGACTATGGCTACACCTTC | CASSVGLDPGGDYGYTF
TRBJ2-3 | - | - | TRBV7-2 | TGTGCCAGCAGCCTTAGTAAGGACAGACCAGATACGCAGTATTTT | CASSLSKDRPDTQYF
TRBJ2-7 | - | - | TRBV7-3 | TGTGCCAGCAGCTTACGAAGGGGGGGAGGCTACGAGCAGTACTTC | CASSLRRGGGYEQYF
TRBJ2-3 | - | - | TRBV7-2 | TGTGCCAGCAGCTTGAGTGCTAGCACAGATACGCAGTATTTT | CASSLSASTDTQYF
TRBJ2-3 | - | TRBD2 | TRBV9 | TGTGCCAGCAGCGCGGGACTAGCGGGGGGGCATTCAGATACGCAGTATTTT | CASSAGLAGGHSDTQYF
TRBJ1-3 | - | TRBD1 | TRBV2 | TGTGCCAGCAGTGAGAGGACAGGGGGCTCTGGAAACACCATATATTTT | CASSERTGGSGNTIYF
TRBJ2-5 | few | - | TRBV9 | TGTGCCAGCAGCGTAGGGCGGCTATCGGGGAGGGAGACCCAGTACTTC | CASSVGRLSGRETQYF
TRBJ2-7 | - | - | TRBV11-2 | TGTGCCAGCAGTTCCGTGGTGAGACAGAGATACGAGCAGTACTTC | CASSSVVRQRYEQYF
TRBJ2-2 | - | - | TRBV5-4 | TGTGCCAGCAGCTTACGTTTCTCGCCAGTAAACACCGGGGAGCTGTTTTTT | CASSLRFSPVNTGELFF
TRBJ2-3 | - | - | TRBV5-6 | TGTGCCAGCAGCGCGGGATCGGCAGATACGCAGTATTTT | CASSAGSADTQYF
TRBJ2-7 | - | TRBD1 | TRBV7-9 | TGTGCCAGCAGCCTAAACAGGGGGGCTACCTACGAGCAGTACTTC | CASSLNRGATYEQYF
TRBJ2-1 | - | TRBD1 | TRBV7-2 | TGTGCCAGCAGCCGGGACAGTAACTCCTACAATGAGCAGTTCTTC | CASSRDSNSYNEQFF
TRBJ1-5 | - | - | TRBV6-5 | TGTGCCAGCAGCGTGAGGTCCCATCAGCCCCAGCATTTT | CASSVRSHQPQHF